This T cell receptor beta chain originates from a study of regulatory T cells in long-lasting Graves disease (dated by TCRdb to about 2021). Describing the broader study: To count as having persistent Graves' disease, a patient had to have received antithyroid drug treatment for over 5 years with TSH receptor autoantibodies remaining persistently positive. This study used TCR sequencing and RNA sequencing of peripheral blood to compare persistent Graves' disease patients against newly diagnosed Graves' disease patients. The study was registered as a clinical trial and conducted in China. A total of approximately 35 samples were covered by TCR sequencing, comprising approximately 13 persistent and around 20 newly diagnosed Graves' disease patients. Antithyroid drugs had been taken for ten to twelve years on average by persistent Graves' disease patients in the clinical cohort.

The research as a whole found: Sequencing and analysis were limited to the TCR beta chain. The small sample size was acknowledged by the authors as a limitation that may reduce accuracy. Compared with newly diagnosed patients, patients with persistent Graves' disease had lower TCR Shannon entropy and fewer highly expanded clones, which suggests clonal expansion. Peripheral blood alone was examined, since thyroid tissue, which constituted the primary lesion, could not be accessed. Persistent patients shared more public clonotypes among themselves (around 3,000) than newly diagnosed patients did (approximately 970).

The time point label, as the study defines it: persistent/refractory GD, antithyroid drugs over 5 years with positive TRAb. For both TCR sequencing and RNA sequencing, RNA was extracted from PBMCs in TRIzol. Graves' disease was diagnosed according to American Thyroid Association guidelines. Patients were recruited from an endocrinology department in Xi'an, China. Each patient gave approximately 10 milliliters of peripheral blood, collected in an EDTA anticoagulant tube. PBMCs were isolated by Ficoll Paque Plus density gradient separation without further T cell sorting. An Agilent 2100 Bioanalyzer and agarose gel were used to assess RNA quality, and a NanoDrop 2000 was used to measure RNA concentration. Library method: multiplex PCR. The run used an Illumina HiSeq 4000. CDR3 regions were amplified by Arm-PCR with iRepertoire HTBI primers to construct TCR beta libraries. Before sequencing, the PCR products underwent gel purification. The study's own analysis went as follows. A total of 60 to 80 TRBV and some 15 TRBJ segments were identified across samples and were used for gene usage analysis of CDR3 amino acid clonotypes. COPE and FqMerger were used to merge filtered high-quality paired reads into contigs. BLAST was used to align contigs to IMGT TRBV, TRBD and TRBJ reference genes, and CDR3 was defined according to IMGT. Highly expanded clones were defined as clonotypes with a frequency above 0.1%. Shannon entropy served as the measure of repertoire diversity, while the Gini coefficient captured V-J evenness. A clonotype found in more than one individual was treated as public. Using fastp at Q25 and MiXCR, TCRdb reprocessed the public reads and kept productive beta chains. Rows are unified per CDR3 protein, each entry keeping the most common DNA and genes. Here the V and J calls rest on TCRdb's processing, not on the authors' analysis. This sample holds some 330,000 distinct CDR3 sequences; roughly 20% were observed only once. Jointly, the top ten make up approximately 27% of the sample.

To note about this clonotype: Its antigen is currently not known. Base qualities are not recorded, but no much larger clone differs from it by a single base.

The material was peripheral blood mononuclear cells (PBMCs), obtained when the disease was refractory, from a patient treated with antithyroid drugs. The source is a woman aged 40-49 years with Graves disease. Donor details come from another sample of the same person, matched by shared clones.

Here is the DNA: TGTGCCATTATGAGCCTAGCGGGAAAGAGCTATGAGCAGTTCTTC. This sequence encodes CAIMSLAGKSYEQFF. The chain uses TRBV11-2 and TRBJ2-1, and 9 bases in between align with TRBD2. Reading the germline V gene gives CDR1 SGHAT and CDR2 FQNNGV. From the cysteine through the phenylalanine, the CDR3 covers 15 amino acids. Solely the CDR3 DNA is kept, with 45 bases framed from the first base. V trim: 10 bases; J trim: 8 bases; unmatched bases: 15. When the CDR3 is completed using the reference TRBV11-2 and TRBJ2-1 genes on either side, the full variable domain is EAGVAQSPRYKIIEKRQSVAFWCNPISGHATLYWYQQILGQGPKLLIQFQNNGVVDDSQLPKDRFSAERLKGVDSTLKIQPAKLEDSAVYLCAIMSLAGKSYEQFFGPGTRLTVL.